These 27 T cell receptor beta chains share one sample of origin, sequenced in a study of T cell responses to AZD1222 COVID-19 vaccine. Sequencing was performed with immunoSEQ multiplex PCR; in TCRdb, only in-frame clones are kept and a portion is missing. Of around 130,000 clones listed, 80% to 90% are singletons. Sequenced here: peripheral blood, sampled 28 days after the second AZD1222 dose. The receptors derive from an adult who received the AZD1222 COVID-19 vaccine.

The chain carries TRBV5-4 and TRBJ2-5, with a tentative D call TRBD2 (6 bases). Germline lookup yields CDR1 SGHNT and CDR2 YYREEE (reference sequence). CDR3 length: 13 residues. The V end lost 3 bases, the J end lost 3 bases, and 9 bases lay between the germline ends. The CDR3 region is CASSSGLKETQYF. As DNA, the CDR3 is TGTGCCAGCAGCTCGGGACTCAAAGAGACCCAGTACTTC. Variable domain in full (rest from reference TRBV5-4 and TRBJ2-5): ETGVTQSPTHLIKTRGQQVTLRCSSQSGHNTVSWYQQALGQGPQFIFQYYREEENGRGNFPPRFSGLQFPNYSSELNVNALELDDSALYLCASSSGLKETQYFGPGTRLLVL.

The rearrangement joins TRBV7-2 to TRBJ1-2, with a tentative D call TRBD1 (5 bases). Trimming shortened V by 3 bases and J by 1 base, and 15 bases separated the two germline ends. The CDR3 totals 16 residues. Germline lookup yields CDR1 SGHTA and CDR2 FQGNSA. In nucleotides, the CDR3 is TGTGCCAGCAGCTTTCAGGGAGGTCGCGGTAACTATGGCTACACCTTC. Its protein is CASSFQGGRGNYGYTF. Using reference TRBV7-2 and TRBJ1-2 for the parts outside the CDR3, the full variable domain is GAGVSQSPSNKVTEKGKDVELRCDPISGHTALYWYRQSLGQGLEFLIYFQGNSAPDKSGLPSDRFSAERTGGSVSTLTIQRTQQEDSAVYLCASSFQGGRGNYGYTFGSGTRLTVV.

This clone occurred once. The chain couples TRBV27 to TRBJ1-2, with TRBD1 matching 7 bases. The CDR3 is made up of 13 amino acids. Germline V gene sequence: CDR1 MNHEY, CDR2 SMNVEV (reference sequence). Losses at the gene ends were 4 bases for V and 4 bases for J; bases not matched to a gene: 3. CDR3 protein: CASSSGQAYGYTF. CDR3 nucleotides: TGTGCCAGCAGTTCAGGACAGGCCTATGGCTACACCTTC.

The chain couples TRBV12-3 or TRBV12-4 to TRBJ1-2, with D perhaps TRBD1 (6 bases). Trimming took 4 bases from V and 8 from J, leaving 14 bases between them. The CDR3 is 13 amino acids. The CDR3 spells CASSWGSQGGYTF. In nucleotides, the CDR3 is TGTGCCAGCAGTTGGGGATCCCAGGGGGGCTACACCTTC.

This clone was counted between two and nine times. The V call is TRBV2, the J call TRBJ1-6, with 8 bases aligning to TRBD1. Germline lookup yields CDR1 SNHLY and CDR2 FYNNEI. Trimming removed 3 bases from V and 9 bases from J; junction bases left unmatched: 7. The CDR3 runs 15 residues. This CDR3 is CASSDRNRGSSPLHF. The CDR3 DNA follows: TGTGCCAGCAGTGATAGAAACAGGGGGAGTTCACCCCTCCACTTT.

The chain joins TRBV6-6 to TRBJ1-5; D remains ambiguous. The V gene's germline CDR1 is MNHNY and CDR2 SVGAGI (reference sequence). V was cut by 4 bases and J by 5 bases, with 12 bases left in between. CDR3 size: 14 residues. DNA for the CDR3: TGTGCCAGCAGTTCCCACAGTGGGGATCAGCCCCAGCATTTT. This codes for CASSSHSGDQPQHF.

CDR3 bases: TGTGCCAGCTCACGCCTGGGCGGGACAGAAGATGAAAAACTGTTTTTT. It is translated as CASSRLGGTEDEKLFF. V is TRBV18 and J is TRBJ1-4, with 7 nucleotides matching TRBD1. V lost 4 bases and J lost 6; bases outside the gene matches: 11. Looked up from germline, CDR1 is KGHSH and CDR2 is LQKENI. CDR3 length equals 16 residues. Full variable domain (missing parts from reference TRBV18 and TRBJ1-4): NAGVMQNPRHLVRRRGQEARLRCSPMKGHSHVYWYRQLPEEGLKFMVYLQKENIIDESGMPKERFSAEFPKEGPSILRIQQVVRGDSAAYFCASSRLGGTEDEKLFFGSGTQLSVL.

A single count supports this clone. This chain links TRBV19 with TRBJ2-2; D may correspond to TRBD1 or TRBD2 (5 bases each). V lost 9 bases and J 0 bases, leaving 11 bases between the germline ends. The germline V gene has CDR1 LNHDA and CDR2 SQIVND (reference sequence). The CDR3 is 14 residues long. Written as DNA, the CDR3 is TGTGCCAGCTGGGACCTTCCGAACACCGGGGAGCTGTTTTTT. Its translation is CASWDLPNTGELFF.

The chain has TRBV30 and TRBJ1-1, with 8 bases aligning to TRBD1. Germline V CDR1 and CDR2: GTSNPN, SVGIG (reference sequence). This CDR3 has 12 amino acids. Unmatched junction bases numbered 6, after V lost 8 bases and J lost 4 bases. This CDR3 is CAGNRGSTEAFF. Written as DNA, the CDR3 is TGTGCCGGAAACAGGGGGAGCACTGAAGCTTTCTTT.

In its sample, this clone was seen once. V gene TRBV12-3 or TRBV12-4 combines with J gene TRBJ2-1; tentatively, D is TRBD2 (5 bases). The CDR3 has 13 amino acids. V gave up 4 bases and J gave up 5 bases, with 9 bases separating them. CDR3 sequence reads: CASSSLANNEQFF. CDR3 DNA sequence: TGTGCCAGCAGTTCGCTAGCAAACAATGAGCAGTTCTTC.

This clone appeared a few times. The chain recombines TRBV27 with TRBJ2-2; 7 positions match TRBD1. V trimming: 6 bases; J trimming: 3 bases; junction bases outside the gene matches: 19. This CDR3 comprises 19 residues. The germline V gene encodes CDR1 MNHEY and CDR2 SMNVEV (reference sequence). CDR3 coding DNA: TGTGCCAGCAGGATGACAGGGTTTATCGGTGGGCTCGACACCGGGGAGCTGTTTTTT. It specifies CASRMTGFIGGLDTGELFF.

The chain is built from TRBV10-3 and TRBJ1-2; no clear D. Looked up from germline, CDR1 is ENHRY and CDR2 is SYGVKD. Trimming stripped 1 base from V and 7 bases from J, with 10 bases between. The CDR3 extends over 13 amino acids. DNA for the CDR3: TGTGCCATCAGTGAGTTCGGGTTACGTGGCTACACCTTC. Its translation: CAISEFGLRGYTF.

The chain uses TRBV7-2 and TRBJ1-5; D ambiguous. This CDR3 is 15 amino acids long. The germline V gene encodes CDR1 SGHTA and CDR2 FQGNSA. V lost 0 bases and J lost 11, with 17 bases in between. The CDR3 bases are TGTGCCAGCAGCTTAGCGTTTAGCCAGCGCGGGTCCCAGCATTTT. Its protein is CASSLAFSQRGSQHF.

This rearrangement joins TRBV18 to TRBJ1-6, with D tentatively TRBD1 (5 bases). Trimming shortened V by 0 bases and J by 10 bases, and 13 bases separated the two germline ends. CDR1 KGHSH and CDR2 LQKENI come from the germline V gene. The CDR3 extends over 15 amino acids. CDR3 bases: TGTGCCAGCTCACCACCGGGGGAGGGTCACTCACCCCTCCACTTT. Translated: CASSPPGEGHSPLHF.

This chain joins TRBV6-5 and TRBJ1-4, with D hard to call. CDR3 length: 12 residues. The ends were cut back, 6 bases at V and 8 bases at J, with 10 bases in the middle. Germline V gene data show CDR1 as MNHEY and CDR2 as SVGAGI. CDR3 sequence (DNA): TGTGCCAGCAGCCCGGACGGGGAAAAACTGTTTTTT. Its protein product is CASSPDGEKLFF.

This clone showed up just a few times. The gene calls are TRBV7-8 and TRBJ2-7; D not certain. Germline loops: CDR1 SGHVS, CDR2 FQNEAQ. This CDR3 spans 14 amino acids. V shed 0 bases and J shed 3 bases, with 9 bases lying between them. The CDR3, as DNA: TGTGCCAGCAGCTTAGCGGAGCAGCACTACGAGCAGTACTTC. Translating it yields CASSLAEQHYEQYF.

The chain employs TRBV2 and TRBJ2-5; D is ambiguous. This CDR3 has 10 amino acids. The V and J ends lost 6 bases and 5 bases respectively, with 4 bases between them. Germline loops: CDR1 SNHLY, CDR2 FYNNEI. CDR3 DNA sequence: TGTGCCAGCAGGGTCGAGACCCAGTACTTC. This gives the protein CASRVETQYF.

V is TRBV29-1 and J is TRBJ2-2; D is perhaps TRBD1 (6 bases). V was trimmed by 4 bases and J by 0 bases, leaving 15 bases between them. This CDR3 comprises 16 residues. The germline CDR1 and CDR2 sequences are SQVTM and ANQGSEA. CDR3 nucleotides: TGCAGCGTTGCCGGTTGGGGGCCTTCGAACACCGGGGAGCTGTTTTTT. Translation gives CSVAGWGPSNTGELFF.

The chain has TRBV5-6 and TRBJ2-3; 12 bases map to TRBD2. Trimming cost V 0 bases and J 6 bases; bases outside gene matches: 8. CDR3 length: 17 residues. Germline CDR1 reads SGHDT; CDR2 reads YYEEEE. CDR3 region: CASSLELAGGPSDTQYF. CDR3 bases: TGTGCCAGCAGCTTGGAACTAGCGGGGGGTCCGTCGGATACGCAGTATTTT.

The genes are TRBV5-4 and TRBJ1-2; TRBD1 aligns across 11 bases. Per germline, CDR1 SGHNT and CDR2 YYREEE (reference sequence). The CDR3 totals 14 residues. The V gene end was trimmed by 3 bases and the J gene end by 4 bases; junction bases not matched to a gene: 2. The CDR3 region has the DNA TGTGCCAGCAGCTCCGGGACAGGGGGCTATGGCTACACCTTC. The encoded protein is CASSSGTGGYGYTF.

The genes are TRBV3-1 (or the pseudogene TRBV3-2) and TRBJ1-5, with unresolved D. Trimming pared 1 base from V and 4 bases from J, leaving 11 bases between. The CDR3 loop spans 15 amino acids. Germline lookup yields CDR1 LGHDT and CDR2 YNNKEL (reference sequence). The CDR3 bases are TGTGCCAGCAGCCAAGGAACGGCCGAAAATCAGCCCCAGCATTTT. Its translation is CASSQGTAENQPQHF.

This rearrangement joins TRBV7-3 to TRBJ1-1; D ambiguous. Germline CDR1 reads SGHTA; CDR2 reads FQGTGA. The CDR3 runs to 13 residues. V lost 0 bases to trimming and J lost 1 base, with 3 bases between them. The CDR3 region is CASSLTTNTEAFF. CDR3 nucleotides: TGTGCCAGCAGCTTAACAACGAACACTGAAGCTTTCTTT.

This chain uses TRBV3-1 (or the pseudogene TRBV3-2) with TRBJ2-1, with 9 bases that match TRBD2. This CDR3 contains 16 residues. CDR1 and CDR2 from the germline V gene are LGHDT and YNNKEL (reference sequence). V gave up 4 bases and J gave up 7 bases; unmatched junction bases: 11. The CDR3 DNA follows: TGTGCCAGCAGCCTGTTTCTAGCGGGAATCGCAAATGAGCAGTTCTTC. Residues: CASSLFLAGIANEQFF.

DNA for the CDR3: TGTGCCAGCCAGGGCAGGGTCTATGGCTACACCTTC. It translates to CASQGRVYGYTF. The V call is TRBV19, the J call TRBJ1-2; TRBD1 might be the D (5 bases). This CDR3 comprises 12 residues. Germline CDR1 reads LNHDA; CDR2 reads SQIVND (reference sequence). The V end was cut by 9 bases, the J end by 4 bases, with 12 bases between.

J is TRBJ2-7 and V is TRBV14, with TRBD2 identical over 11 bases. From germline, CDR1 is SGHDN and CDR2 FVKESK. Trimming took 5 bases from V and 4 from J; bases not matched to a gene: 4. The CDR3 consists of 14 residues. The CDR3 region has the DNA TGTGCCAGCAGCTTAGCGGGAGGGGTTTACGAGCAGTACTTC. Its protein is CASSLAGGVYEQYF.

V is TRBV14 and J is TRBJ1-6; D gene uncertain. The CDR3 is 15 residues long. Trimming removed 4 bases from V and 8 bases from J, with 15 bases in between. Germline lookup yields CDR1 SGHDN and CDR2 FVKESK. CDR3: CASSRISDPYSPLHF. The CDR3 DNA sequence: TGTGCCAGCAGCCGGATTTCGGACCCCTATTCACCCCTCCACTTT.

This clone was detected only a few times. The chain links TRBV13 to TRBJ2-3; D unresolved. This CDR3 has 13 amino acids. Trimming took 3 bases from V and 2 from J, leaving 6 bases between them. Germline CDR1 PRHDT, CDR2 FYEKMQ (reference sequence). CDR3 loop: CASSLALTDTQYF. The CDR3 region has the DNA TGTGCCAGCAGCTTGGCCCTCACAGATACGCAGTATTTT.